One T cell receptor beta chain is described in this entry. The antigen is not known. The table came from immunoSEQ multiplex PCR; TCRdb's copy has only in-frame clones and leaves some out. The sample lists some 2.1 million clones, 80% to 95% occurring once. CD45RO negativity and positive selection for CCR7 defined naive CD8 cells, a population that excluded terminally differentiated effector memory CD45RA+ cells. This sample was included in a study of shared clonotypes between healthy human individuals. Points from the study as a whole: The authors sampled blood alone, and tissue repertoires likely differ.

The sequence came from a man aged 18 to 29 in good health. Some clones in this sample may be carry-over from other donors' samples. Sequenced material: naive CD8+ T cells from PBMCs.

CDR3 sequence (DNA): TGTGCCAGCAGCTCCCCGGGTATCTCCGCGGGAGGGCACGGCGAGCAGTACTTC. This translates into CASSSPGISAGGHGEQYF. The chain employs TRBV9 and TRBJ2-7; 9 bases fit TRBD2. The CDR3 sequence is 18 residues long. Germline CDR1 reads SGDLS; CDR2 reads YYNGEE. V gave up 4 bases and J gave up 6 bases; unmatched junction bases: 20.